This T cell receptor (beta chain) was captured in a study of blood T cell repertoires in COVID-19. Study in general: Both acute and convalescent COVID-19 samples were obtained from the United States, Italy and Spain. T cells, B-cell-depleted T cells, or PBMCs provided the cDNA or gDNA that served as material.

V lost 1 base and J lost 5; bases outside the gene matches: 2. This CDR3 spans 15 amino acids. CDR1 and CDR2 from the germline V gene are LNHDA and SQIVND (reference sequence). Methods used by the authors: Amplification with reference gene primers provided the estimates of nucleated cell counts. The table came from immunoSEQ multiplex PCR; TCRdb's copy has only in-frame clones and leaves some out. D and trimming were read from the DNA, whereas the V and J calls and clone size are those reported in that table. The sample consists of about 270,000 clones, more than 90% of them appearing once. This clone was detected only once. Patients of the Seattle cohort, enrolled during active infection, were followed longitudinally.

Source material: peripheral blood. The sequence was collected from a person aged 18-30 years with COVID-19, enrolled during active disease. The rearrangement links TRBV19 to TRBJ2-7; 13 bases are shared with TRBD2. DNA for the CDR3: TGTGCCAGTAGTATAGGACTAGCGGGAGGACACGAGCAGTACTTC. Translation gives CASSIGLAGGHEQYF.